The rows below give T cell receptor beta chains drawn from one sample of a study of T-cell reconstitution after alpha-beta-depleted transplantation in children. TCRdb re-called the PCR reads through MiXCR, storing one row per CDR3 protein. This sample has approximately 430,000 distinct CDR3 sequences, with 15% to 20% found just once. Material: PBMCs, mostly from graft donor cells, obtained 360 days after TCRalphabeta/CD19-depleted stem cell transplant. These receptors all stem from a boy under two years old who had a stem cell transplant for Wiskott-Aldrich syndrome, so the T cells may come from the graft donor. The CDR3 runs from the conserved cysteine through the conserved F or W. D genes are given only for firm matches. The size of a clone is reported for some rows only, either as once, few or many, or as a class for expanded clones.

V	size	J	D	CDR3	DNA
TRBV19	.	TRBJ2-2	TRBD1	CATNPPGQGAGELFF	TGTGCCACTAATCCCCCGGGACAGGGCGCCGGGGAGCTGTTTTTT
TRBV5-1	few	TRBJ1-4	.	CASSLDVGQKVFF	TGCGCCAGCAGCTTGGACGTGGGTCAGAAAGTGTTTTTT
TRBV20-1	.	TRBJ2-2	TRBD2	CSASRGGDTGELFF	TGCAGTGCTAGCCGGGGGGGGGACACCGGGGAGCTGTTTTTT
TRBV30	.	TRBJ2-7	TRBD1	CAWSVRLGPGGYEQYF	TGTGCCTGGAGTGTACGGCTGGGGCCAGGGGGCTACGAGCAGTACTTC
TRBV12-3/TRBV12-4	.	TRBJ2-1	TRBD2	CASTPSGIYNEQFF	TGTGCCAGCACCCCCAGCGGGATCTACAATGAGCAGTTCTTC
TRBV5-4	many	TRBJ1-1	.	CASSSDPGHLNTEAFF	TGTGCCAGCAGTTCAGATCCGGGACATCTTAACACTGAAGCTTTCTTT
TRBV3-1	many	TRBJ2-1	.	CASSQSLGYNEQFF	TGTGCCAGCAGCCAATCCCTAGGCTACAATGAGCAGTTCTTC
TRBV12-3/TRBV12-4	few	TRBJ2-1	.	CASSLLGWASYNEQFF	TGTGCCAGCAGTTTACTTGGTTGGGCGAGTTACAATGAGCAGTTCTTC
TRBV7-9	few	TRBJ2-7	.	CASSPEQGTSSSYEQYF	TGTGCCAGCAGTCCAGAACAGGGCACCTCCAGCTCCTACGAGCAGTACTTC
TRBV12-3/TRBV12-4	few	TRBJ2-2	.	CASSSHGRLNTGELFF	TGTGCCAGCAGTTCCCATGGGCGTTTGAACACCGGGGAGCTGTTTTTT
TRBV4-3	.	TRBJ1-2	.	CASTKNRYNYGYTF	TGCGCCAGCACCAAGAACCGATATAACTATGGCTACACCTTC
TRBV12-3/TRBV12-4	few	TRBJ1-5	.	CASSLYRGTQPQHF	TGTGCCAGCAGTTTATATAGGGGGACTCAGCCCCAGCATTTT
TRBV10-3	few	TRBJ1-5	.	CAISGGAGQPQHF	TGTGCCATCAGTGGGGGGGCAGGTCAGCCCCAGCATTTT
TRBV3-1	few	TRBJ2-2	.	CASSRQGLTGELFF	TGTGCCAGCAGCCGGCAGGGCCTCACCGGGGAGCTGTTTTTT
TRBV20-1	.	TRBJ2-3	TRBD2	CSASDRLAGTDTQYF	TGCAGTGCTAGTGACCGACTAGCGGGAACAGATACGCAGTATTTT
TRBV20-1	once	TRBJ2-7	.	CSASEGPSPYEQYF	TGCAGTGCTAGTGAGGGGCCGTCTCCCTACGAGCAGTACTTC
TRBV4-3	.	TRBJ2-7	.	CASSQDESGYLSYEQYF	TGCGCCAGCAGCCAAGACGAATCGGGCTATCTCTCCTACGAGCAGTACTTC
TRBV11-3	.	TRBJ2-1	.	CASSLIRDLQFF	TGTGCCAGCAGCTTAATCCGGGATTTACAGTTCTTC
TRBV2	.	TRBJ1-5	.	CASSTGLYSNQPQHF	TGTGCCAGCAGTACAGGTCTCTATAGCAATCAGCCCCAGCATTTT
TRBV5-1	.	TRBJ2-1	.	CASSRFGRTVTYNEQFF	TGCGCCAGCAGCCGTTTTGGCCGGACAGTAACCTACAATGAGCAGTTCTTC
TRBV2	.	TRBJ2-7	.	CASSGRGGGGYEQYF	TGTGCCAGCAGTGGGCGTGGGGGTGGCGGGTACGAGCAGTACTTC
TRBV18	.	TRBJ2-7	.	CASSRIGIEQYF	TGTGCCAGCTCACGGATCGGGATCGAGCAGTACTTC
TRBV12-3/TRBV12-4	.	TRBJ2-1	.	CASSQLAFNEQFF	TGTGCCAGCAGTCAACTAGCTTTCAATGAGCAGTTCTTC
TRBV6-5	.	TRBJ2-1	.	CASSGGLGYEQFF	TGTGCCAGCAGCGGGGGGCTCGGATATGAGCAGTTCTTC
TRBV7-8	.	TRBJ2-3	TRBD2	CACSLAGAGVGTDTQYF	TGTGCCTGCAGCTTAGCGGGGGCGGGAGTTGGCACAGATACGCAGTATTTT
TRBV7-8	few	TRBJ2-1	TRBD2	CASSLLAGNGEQFF	TGTGCCAGCAGCTTACTAGCGGGGAACGGTGAGCAGTTCTTC
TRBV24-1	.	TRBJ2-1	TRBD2	CATSDLGTSGRAVEQFF	TGTGCCACCAGTGATTTGGGGACGAGCGGGAGGGCCGTTGAGCAGTTCTTC
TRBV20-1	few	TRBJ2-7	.	CSAPSGSSYEQYF	TGCAGTGCTCCCTCCGGGAGTTCCTACGAGCAGTACTTC
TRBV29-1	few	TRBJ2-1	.	CSAAQGHEQFF	TGCAGCGCCGCCCAGGGTCATGAGCAGTTCTTC
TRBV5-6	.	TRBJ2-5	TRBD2	CASIPRRTSGTFKETQYF	TGTGCCAGCATCCCAAGGAGGACTAGCGGGACCTTTAAAGAGACCCAGTACTTC
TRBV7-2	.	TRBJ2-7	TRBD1	CASSLTGQGPYEQYF	TGTGCCAGCAGCTTGACGGGACAGGGACCCTACGAGCAGTACTTC
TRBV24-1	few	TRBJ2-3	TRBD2	CAIGLAGGNTDTQYF	TGTGCCATCGGATTAGCGGGAGGGAATACAGATACGCAGTATTTT
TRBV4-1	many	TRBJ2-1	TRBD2	CASSQDQSGSLDEQFF	TGCGCCAGCAGCCAAGATCAAAGCGGGAGCCTCGATGAGCAGTTCTTC
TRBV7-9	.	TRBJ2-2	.	CATRGWAANTGELFF	TGTGCCACTCGAGGCTGGGCCGCGAACACCGGGGAGCTGTTTTTT
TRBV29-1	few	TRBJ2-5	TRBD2	CSVRPGGSQETQYF	TGCAGCGTCAGGCCCGGGGGGAGTCAAGAGACCCAGTACTTC
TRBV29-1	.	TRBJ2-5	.	CSVQGRQETQYF	TGCAGCGTTCAGGGGCGACAAGAGACCCAGTACTTC
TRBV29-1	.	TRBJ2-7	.	CSVRNYEQYF	TGCAGCGTTAGAAATTACGAGCAGTACTTC